These T cell receptor beta chains were read from a single sample in a study of T cells in Graves' hyperthyroidism and ophthalmopathy. MiXCR, applied by TCRdb to the multiplex PCR reads, yields one record per CDR3 protein. The profile shows under 450,000 distinct CDR3 sequences, about 15% of them singletons. Input material: blood. The receptors come from a young woman with Graves' hyperthyroidism. Both conserved end residues are trimmed from each CDR3.

CDR3 length,J gene,V gene,CDR3 protein
13,TRBJ2-2,TRBV6-1,ASSSAGGGTGELF
13,TRBJ2-1,TRBV28,ASSPGWPLNNEQF
15,TRBJ2-3,TRBV5-4,ASSFRLAGARTDTQY
11,TRBJ1-5,TRBV15,ATSRGSNQPQH
9,TRBJ1-1,TRBV7-2,ASSATARAF
13,TRBJ2-5,TRBV20-1,SANRWRGGQETQY
11,TRBJ1-5,TRBV2,ASSDLYNQPQH
12,TRBJ1-5,TRBV3-1,ASSQDQGDQPQH
13,TRBJ2-3,TRBV6-1,ASSPLDGVPDTQY
12,TRBJ2-5,TRBV2,ASSRTSAQETQY
13,TRBJ2-5,TRBV6-1,ASSVGAASQETQY
14,TRBJ2-7,TRBV7-9,ASSLGLAGVPYEQY
13,TRBJ2-7,TRBV13,ASSSYRDSPYEQY
14,TRBJ1-2,TRBV7-9,ASSPLLGENNYGYT
14,TRBJ2-2,TRBV15,ATSRDGGGNTGELF
13,TRBJ1-2,TRBV2,ASSERRGGGYGYT
9,TRBJ2-3,TRBV20-1,SAIFTDTQY
13,TRBJ1-2,TRBV5-5,ASSLEWGNTYSYT
13,TRBJ2-7,TRBV6-1,ASSSGQAGAYEQY
13,TRBJ2-2,TRBV2,ASSRGGKPTGELF
15,TRBJ2-1,TRBV7-9,ASKLPGTGFSYNEQF
13,TRBJ2-7,TRBV11-2,ASSLGVRRSYEQY
11,TRBJ1-3,TRBV11-2,ASSLVAGNTIY
15,TRBJ1-4,TRBV25-1,ASSARDSRQANEKLF
11,TRBJ2-7,TRBV19,ASRQEVGHEQY
15,TRBJ1-5,TRBV2,ASTPLGGGHSNQPQH
11,TRBJ2-1,TRBV7-7,ASSLHPDNEQF
14,TRBJ1-5,TRBV28,ASSLSTGTVNQPQH
13,TRBJ2-2,TRBV28,ASSTLAGYTGELF